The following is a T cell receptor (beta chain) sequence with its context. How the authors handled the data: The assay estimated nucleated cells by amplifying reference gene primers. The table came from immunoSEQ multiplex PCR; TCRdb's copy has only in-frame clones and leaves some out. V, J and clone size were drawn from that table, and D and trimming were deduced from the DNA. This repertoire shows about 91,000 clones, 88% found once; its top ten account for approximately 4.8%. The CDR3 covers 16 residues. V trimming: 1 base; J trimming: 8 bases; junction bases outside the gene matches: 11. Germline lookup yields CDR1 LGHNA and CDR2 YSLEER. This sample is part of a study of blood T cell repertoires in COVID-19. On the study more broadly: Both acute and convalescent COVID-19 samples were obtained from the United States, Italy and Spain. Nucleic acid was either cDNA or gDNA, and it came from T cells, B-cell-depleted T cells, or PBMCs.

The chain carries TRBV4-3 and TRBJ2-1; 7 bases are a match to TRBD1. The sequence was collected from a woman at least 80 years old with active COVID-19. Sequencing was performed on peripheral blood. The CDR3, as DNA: TGCGCCAGCAGCCAAGCGACGGGACAGTGGTTGGATGAGCAGTTCTTC. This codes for CASSQATGQWLDEQFF.